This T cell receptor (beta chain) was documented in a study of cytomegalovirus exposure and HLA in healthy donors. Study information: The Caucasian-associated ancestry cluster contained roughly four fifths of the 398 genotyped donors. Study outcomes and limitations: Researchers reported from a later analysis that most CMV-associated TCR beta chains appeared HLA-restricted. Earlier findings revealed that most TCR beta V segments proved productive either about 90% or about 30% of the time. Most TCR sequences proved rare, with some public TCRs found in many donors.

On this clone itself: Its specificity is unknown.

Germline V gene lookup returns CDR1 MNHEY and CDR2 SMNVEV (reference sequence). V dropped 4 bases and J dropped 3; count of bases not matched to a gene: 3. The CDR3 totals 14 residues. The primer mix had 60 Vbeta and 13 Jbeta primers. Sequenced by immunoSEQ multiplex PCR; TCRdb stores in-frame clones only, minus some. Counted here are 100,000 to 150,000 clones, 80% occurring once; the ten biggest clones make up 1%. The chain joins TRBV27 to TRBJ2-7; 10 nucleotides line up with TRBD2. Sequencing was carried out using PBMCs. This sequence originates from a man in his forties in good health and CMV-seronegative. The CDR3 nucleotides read TGTGCCAGCAGTTGGACTAGCGGAGACTACGAGCAGTACTTC. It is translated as CASSWTSGDYEQYF.